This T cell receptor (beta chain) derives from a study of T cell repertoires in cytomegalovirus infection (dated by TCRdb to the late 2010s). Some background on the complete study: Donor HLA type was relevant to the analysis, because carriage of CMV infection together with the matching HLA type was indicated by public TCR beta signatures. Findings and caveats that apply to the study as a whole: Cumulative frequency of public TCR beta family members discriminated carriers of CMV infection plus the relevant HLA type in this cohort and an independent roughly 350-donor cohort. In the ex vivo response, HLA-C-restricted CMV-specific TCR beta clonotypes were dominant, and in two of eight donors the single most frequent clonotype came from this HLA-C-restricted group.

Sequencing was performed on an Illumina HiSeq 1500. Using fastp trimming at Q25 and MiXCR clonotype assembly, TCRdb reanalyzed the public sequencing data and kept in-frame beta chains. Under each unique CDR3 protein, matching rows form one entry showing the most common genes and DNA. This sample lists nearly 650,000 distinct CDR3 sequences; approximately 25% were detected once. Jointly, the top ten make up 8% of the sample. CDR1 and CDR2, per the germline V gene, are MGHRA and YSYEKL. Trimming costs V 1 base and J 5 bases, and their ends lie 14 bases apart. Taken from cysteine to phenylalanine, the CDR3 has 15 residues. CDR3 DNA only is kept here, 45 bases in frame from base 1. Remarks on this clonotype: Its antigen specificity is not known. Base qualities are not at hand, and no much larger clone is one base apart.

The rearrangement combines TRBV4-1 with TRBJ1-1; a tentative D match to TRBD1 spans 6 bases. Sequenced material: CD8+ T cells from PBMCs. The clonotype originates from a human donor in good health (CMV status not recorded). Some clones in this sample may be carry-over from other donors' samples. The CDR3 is CASSQGVGGETEAFF. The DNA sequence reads TGCGCCAGCAGCCAAGGAGTAGGGGGAGAGACTGAAGCTTTCTTT.